Following are 17 T cell receptor beta chains from one sample sequenced in a study of a mutant IDH1 vaccine in newly diagnosed glioma. Time point meaning: week 47, end of study. Each dose of the vaccine consisted of 300 ug of mutant IDH1 20-mer peptide, with topical imiquimod. Antigen specificity for these receptors is unknown. TCRdb's table, derived via immunoSEQ multiplex PCR, lists solely in-frame clones and lacks some. The sample lists tens of thousands of clones; under 85% were seen once. Source: PBMCs, taken from a glioma patient whose treatment included an IDH1 peptide vaccine. The receptors come from a woman aged 45 to 65 with glioma.

The chain is built from TRBV5-6 and TRBJ1-2; 9 bases line up with TRBD1. V trimming: 4 bases; J trimming: 0 bases; junction bases outside the gene matches: 7. This CDR3 is built from 16 residues. Germline-derived CDR1 and CDR2 are SGHDT and YYEEEE. The CDR3 loop reads CASSTLDRGANYGYTF. In DNA form, the CDR3 reads TGTGCCAGCAGCACTTTGGACAGGGGAGCTAACTATGGCTACACCTTC.

This chain links TRBV28 with TRBJ1-4; the D gene is possibly TRBD1 (5 bases). Germline CDR1 is MDHEN and CDR2 is SYDVKM. V was pared by 8 bases and J by 5 bases, with 21 bases between. The CDR3 spans 16 residues. Here the CDR3 DNA reads TGTGCCAGCCAATCCGGGGCCCTCGTATCGAATGAAAAACTGTTTTTT. This translates into CASQSGALVSNEKLFF.

V gene TRBV29-1 combines with J gene TRBJ1-2, with 10 bases identical to TRBD1. With 4 bases clipped from V and 8 bases from J, the junction kept 10 bases outside the gene matches. The CDR3 is 14 amino acids. Germline CDR1 reads SQVTM; CDR2 reads ANQGSEA. As DNA, the CDR3 is TGCAGCGTTGGGACAGGGGGACTAGTGGGGGGCTACACCTTC. It codes for CSVGTGGLVGGYTF.

This chain uses TRBV28 with TRBJ1-2; no reliable D call. CDR1 is MDHEN and CDR2 is SYDVKM in the germline V gene. The CDR3 runs to 13 residues. Trimming took off 8 bases at V and 6 bases at J, with 16 bases between the two ends. CDR3 residues: CASRLRGFDGYTF. The CDR3 nucleotides are TGTGCCAGCCGTCTTAGAGGGTTTGATGGCTACACCTTC.

The chain combines TRBV10-3 with TRBJ1-1; D not resolved. The V end was cut by 4 bases, the J end by 7 bases, with 13 bases between. This CDR3 region has 13 residues. Germline assignment: CDR1 ENHRY and CDR2 SYGVKD. The CDR3 DNA reads as TGTGCCATCAGTGGAGCGTTGATGGGTGAAGCTTTCTTT. As protein: CAISGALMGEAFF.

This clone showed up just once. The chain recombines TRBV15 with TRBJ1-5; 7 bases align to TRBD1. The J segment lost 2 bases and the V segment lost 6 bases, leaving 1 base of the junction unmatched. The length of the CDR3 is 13 residues. Germline V gene data show CDR1 as LNHNV and CDR2 as YYDKDF (reference sequence). CDR3 amino acids: CATSTGGNQPQHF. The CDR3 bases are TGTGCCACCAGTACAGGGGGCAATCAGCCCCAGCATTTT.

CDR3 bases: TGTGCCAGCATTCTCGGGGACGGAAATAGCAATCAGCCCCAGCATTTT. Amino acid sequence: CASILGDGNSNQPQHF. The chain combines TRBV6-4 with TRBJ1-5; D is perhaps TRBD1 (5 bases). The germline V and J ends were trimmed by 7 bases and 0 bases, with 16 bases remaining between them. This CDR3 comprises 16 residues. Germline-derived CDR1 and CDR2 are MRHNA and SNTAGT.

CDR3 amino acids: CASSLRQGSPYGYTF. The CDR3 DNA follows: TGTGCCAGCAGTCTTCGACAGGGATCCCCGTATGGCTACACCTTC. This chain uses TRBV27 with TRBJ1-2; 7 bases map to TRBD1. The trim removed 5 bases at V and 5 bases at J, leaving 11 bases unmatched. The CDR3 is 15 amino acids. From germline, CDR1 is MNHEY and CDR2 SMNVEV (reference sequence).

This clone came up once. The V and J genes are TRBV6-1 and TRBJ1-4, with 9 bases identical to TRBD1. Per germline, CDR1 MNHNS and CDR2 SASEGT. The CDR3 loop spans 14 amino acids. With 8 bases clipped from V and 8 bases from J, the junction kept 9 bases outside the gene matches. The CDR3 loop reads CASGLGGQGEKLFF. CDR3 DNA sequence: TGTGCCAGCGGTTTAGGGGGACAGGGAGAAAAACTGTTTTTT.

J is TRBJ2-1 and V is TRBV6-4; the match to TRBD2 covers 10 bases. The ends lost 3 bases at V and 7 bases at J; junction bases unmatched: 3. This CDR3 has 14 residues. Germline V gene lookup returns CDR1 MRHNA and CDR2 SNTAGT. The CDR3 spells CASSEGLASNEQFF. The CDR3 DNA sequence: TGTGCCAGCAGTGAGGGACTAGCGTCGAATGAGCAGTTCTTC.

DNA of the CDR3: TGTGCCTGGAGTGTACGCGGCAGCAATCAGCCCCAGCATTTT. This gives the protein CAWSVRGSNQPQHF. This chain joins TRBV30 and TRBJ1-5; no clear D gene. This CDR3 contains 14 residues. The germline V and J ends were trimmed by 0 bases and 1 base, with 7 bases remaining between them. Germline-derived CDR1 and CDR2 are GTSNPN and SVGIG (reference sequence).

J is TRBJ1-5 and V is TRBV6-1, with D possibly being TRBD1 (5 bases). CDR3 length: 14 residues. Deletions cut 10 bases from V and 0 bases from J, with 13 bases between. Germline CDR1 MNHNS, CDR2 SASEGT. The CDR3 here is CATQRGDSNQPQHF. The CDR3 region has the DNA TGTGCCACCCAGAGAGGGGATAGCAATCAGCCCCAGCATTTT.

This clone was seen more than once but under ten times. V and J are TRBV7-2 and TRBJ2-1; TRBD2 matches 14 bases. This CDR3 is 16 amino acids long. The germline gives CDR1 SGHTA, CDR2 FQGNSA. Germline trimming cut 5 bases from V and 9 bases from J; bases unmatched to any gene: 9. The CDR3, as DNA: TGTGCCAGCAGCCTGCTCGGACTAGCGGGGGGCGGTGAGCAGTTCTTC. This encodes CASSLLGLAGGGEQFF.

This chain links TRBV6-6 with TRBJ1-5, with a possible D match to TRBD1 (6 bases). The CDR3 consists of 14 residues. Germline CDR1 is MNHNY and CDR2 is SVGAGI (reference sequence). V was pared by 6 bases and J by 3 bases, with 12 bases between. CDR3: CASRDDRYNQPQHF. In nucleotides, the CDR3 is TGTGCCAGCAGGGATGACAGGTACAATCAGCCCCAGCATTTT.

J is TRBJ2-7 and V is TRBV14; 8 positions match TRBD1. The CDR3 runs 16 residues. V lost 4 bases to trimming and J lost 0 bases; unmatched junction nucleotides: 8. From germline, CDR1 is SGHDN and CDR2 FVKESK. The CDR3 sequence is CASSLPRGQGSYEQYF. The CDR3 DNA sequence: TGTGCCAGCAGCCTTCCCAGAGGACAGGGCTCCTACGAGCAGTACTTC. Combining the CDR3 with reference TRBV14 and TRBJ2-7 gives the whole variable domain EAGVTQFPSHSVIEKGQTVTLRCDPISGHDNLYWYRRVMGKEIKFLLHFVKESKQDESGMPNNRFLAERTGGTYSTLKVQPAELEDSGVYFCASSLPRGQGSYEQYFGPGTRLTVT.

The V gene is TRBV7-6, the J gene TRBJ2-7; 7 bases agree with TRBD1. There are 15 residues in the CDR3. The V and J ends lost 5 bases and 3 bases, in that order; junction bases with no gene match: 10. In germline, CDR1 is SGHVS, CDR2 FNYEAQ. In DNA, the CDR3 is TGTGCCAGCAGCGCGAAGACAGGGATAATCTACGAGCAGTACTTC. Encoded protein: CASSAKTGIIYEQYF.

This chain uses TRBV10-3 with TRBJ1-2; weak D call: TRBD1 (6 bases). There are 11 residues in the CDR3. Germline-derived CDR1 and CDR2 are ENHRY and SYGVKD. Trimming stripped 6 bases from V and 4 bases from J, with 6 bases between. CDR3 amino acids: CAIRGAYGYTF. For the CDR3, the DNA is TGTGCCATCAGGGGGGCCTATGGCTACACCTTC.